This TCR beta chain was obtained from a study of vaccination and CD4 T cells after COVID-19. Germline CDR1 SGHVS, CDR2 FQNEAQ. V lost 7 bases to trimming and J lost 5 bases; unmatched junction nucleotides: 10. The CDR3 spans 14 residues. Using its own MiXCR run on the PCR reads, TCRdb lists one record per CDR3 protein. The table records about 18,000 distinct CDR3 sequences, 60% to 75% of them present only once. The starting material was CD4+ T cells from blood, obtained after SARS-CoV-2 vaccination. This TCR derives from a human donor who had recovered from COVID-19. This sequence joins TRBV7-8 and TRBJ2-7; 8 bases fit TRBD1. In DNA, the CDR3 is TGTGCCAGCAACGTCGGACAGGGTTGGAACGAGCAGTACTTC. Residues: CASNVGQGWNEQYF.